This T cell receptor beta chain was documented in a study of blood T cell dynamics during melanoma immunotherapy. Study observations and caveats: PBMC repertoires of eventual disease-control patients split at W3 into clonality or diversity gains.

TCRdb's table, derived via immunoSEQ multiplex PCR, lists solely in-frame clones and lacks some. The sample records tens of thousands of clones, around 88% being singletons. Time point meaning: pre-treatment baseline. Apart from two fast progressors, RECIST 1.1 response was judged 12 weeks post-infusion. Patients with prior systemic cancer treatment, concomitant immunosuppressants, or other active malignancies were excluded. V lost 3 bases, J lost 2 bases, and 1 base stayed unmatched. The CDR3 totals 13 residues. Germline loops: CDR1 LNHDA, CDR2 SQIVND (reference sequence). Comment on this clone: Antigen unknown.

Sequenced material: blood, taken from a patient treated with checkpoint blockade. The receptor comes from a human donor with melanoma. This chain uses TRBV19 with TRBJ2-7; 7 bases are shared with TRBD1. In DNA, the CDR3 is TGTGCCAGTAGTATCCAGGGGGCCTACGAGCAGTACTTC. This gives the protein CASSIQGAYEQYF. Based on the CDR3 plus reference TRBV19 and TRBJ2-7, the full variable domain is DGGITQSPKYLFRKEGQNVTLSCEQNLNHDAMYWYRQDPGQGLRLIYYSQIVNDFQKGDIAEGYSVSREKKESFPLTVTSAQKNPTAFYLCASSIQGAYEQYFGPGTRLTVT.